Reported below is one TCR beta chain. Antigen: not known. Germline V CDR1 and CDR2: SGHTA, FQGNSA. The J segment lost 4 bases and the V segment lost 4 bases, leaving 9 bases of the junction unmatched. This CDR3 has 16 amino acids. This sample was taken from a study of glioma-infiltrating T cells. Study-wide points: Very few CDR3 sequences were shared between tissue and blood. Gliomas, especially low-grade, showed above-expected tissue-blood divergence; non-neoplastic patients showed below.

The iRepertoire nested amplicon-rescue multiplex PCR amplified TCR alpha and beta CDR3s from RNA. Input was roughly 100-450 ng of tissue mRNA or PBMC total RNA. Each CDR3 protein is one row after TCRdb ran MiXCR on the multiplex PCR reads. The table lists around 20,000 distinct CDR3 sequences, about 22% of them singletons. Material: glioma tissue, nonneoplastic brain tissue, or PBMCs (not recorded which). The chain joins TRBV7-2 to TRBJ2-1, with 8 bases identical to TRBD1. This receptor was identified in a human donor with low-grade glioma or glioblastoma, undergoing nonglioma brain surgery, or in good health (not recorded which). The CDR3 protein is CASSSTSDRAYNEQFF. CDR3 sequence (DNA): TGTGCCAGCAGCTCCACCTCGGACAGGGCTTACAATGAGCAGTTCTTC.